This TCR beta chain emerged from a study of CD8+ T cells in alopecia areata. Study in general: Tofacitinib exposure lasted 6 to 18 months, followed by 6 months off drug. Overall study findings and caveats: Scalp clonality dropped significantly under tofacitinib, as did expanded CD8+ top-100 clones.

Regarding this clone: Its antigen is not identified.

Reverse transcription of extracted RNA yielded cDNA, which provided the sequencing template. Using immunoSEQ multiplex PCR, the repertoire was profiled, and TCRdb retains in-frame clones only, with some absent. The sample has around 300,000 clones, 60% seen once; the top ten hold about 0.88%. Trimming removed 3 bases at V and 2 bases at J, with 13 bases between. Per the germline V gene, CDR1 is MGHRA and CDR2 is YSYEKL. The CDR3 sequence is 15 residues long. Treatment reported: oral pan-JAK inhibitor, 5-10 mg twice daily. The sequenced sample was CD4+ T cells sorted from blood, obtained around week 54, from a patient treated with tofacitinib. The V gene is TRBV4-1, the J gene TRBJ1-1; D unclear. The TCR comes from a human donor with alopecia areata. CDR3 sequence: CASSQERFGNTEAFF. In nucleotides, the CDR3 is TGCGCCAGCAGCCAGGAGAGGTTTGGTAACACTGAAGCTTTCTTT.